Sequencing of this T cell receptor beta chain was carried out in a study of control samples from healthy donors and cancer patients. The data were produced by immunoSEQ multiplex PCR, yet TCRdb's version contains in-frame clones alone and is incomplete. The table records about 79,000 clones, 93% of them present only once. This CDR3 has 13 residues. Germline CDR1 is LGHDT and CDR2 is YNNKEL (reference sequence). V lost 1 base and J lost 4, with 7 bases in between. The chain carries TRBV3-1 (or the pseudogene TRBV3-2) and TRBJ2-5; D unresolved. This receptor was taken from a woman aged 40 to 50 with lung cancer. Source material: PBMCs. CDR3 loop: CASSQGLGETQYF. In nucleotides, the CDR3 is TGTGCCAGCAGCCAAGGACTGGGAGAGACCCAGTACTTC.